This paragraph covers one T cell receptor beta chain sequence. Its target is unknown. Germline CDR1 reads MDHEN; CDR2 reads SYDVKM. The CDR3 contains 11 residues. With 4 bases removed from V and 13 bases from J, the gap between germline ends came to 8 bases. A second about 7 to 11 cycle PCR used barcoded and J-beta primers. TCRdb used MiXCR to reprocess the 5' RACE reads, holding one entry per CDR3 protein. Of 1.5 million or so distinct CDR3 sequences listed, roughly two fifths are singletons. These data belong to a study of blood T cells in healthy people across ages. Study-level results: A strong correlation between TCR beta diversity and naive T cell percentage was seen.

The sequence was collected from a young woman in good health. The sequencing input was blood. The V gene is TRBV28, the J gene TRBJ1-6; unclear D gene. CDR3 nucleotides: TGTGCCAGCAGTTCCGCATTTCCCCTCCACTTT. It translates to CASSSAFPLHF.